Sequencing of this T cell receptor beta chain was carried out in a study of metastatic and nonmetastatic thyroid tumors. Study-wide context: The comparison covered peripheral blood and tumor or nodule tissue in malignant and benign thyroid patients.

Overall study results and limits: As reported, TCR beta diversity in blood and tumor was significantly higher in malignant thyroid tumors than in benign nodules.

Comments on this clone: Its antigen is not known. A single base separates this from a much larger clone, so it may be a read error.

The J segment lost 4 bases and the V segment lost 3 bases, leaving 9 bases of the junction unmatched. CDR1 and CDR2 from the germline V gene are SGDLS and YYNGEE. The CDR3 extends over 17 amino acids. Every patient was untreated before thyroid surgery. How the authors handled the data: The study built a papillary thyroid cancer distant-metastasis classifier from CDR3 differences across clinicopathological groups. TCRdb used MiXCR to call clones anew from the PCR reads. What appears here as the V and J calls and clone size reflects TCRdb's work, not the paper's. The sample includes 100,000 or so clones, around 14% of them seen just once.

The chain employs TRBV9 and TRBJ2-5; 13 nucleotides line up with TRBD2. This receptor was taken from a female donor with papillary thyroid cancer or a benign thyroid nodule (not recorded which). Some clones in this sample may be carry-over from other donors' samples. Sequencing was carried out using blood. The CDR3 coding sequence is TGTGCCAGCAGCGAGGTAACTAGCGGGGGGGCCGGAGAGACCCAGTACTTC. This sequence encodes CASSEVTSGGAGETQYF.